This TCR beta chain was retrieved from a study of blood T cell repertoires in COVID-19. Study context: Spain, Italy and the United States supplied samples that represented acute and convalescent COVID-19. The cDNA or gDNA used as material had been derived from T cells, B-cell-depleted T cells, or PBMCs.

Per the authors' pipeline: Reference gene primer amplification gave estimated nucleated cell counts. Sequencing used immunoSEQ multiplex PCR; TCRdb keeps in-frame clones, though not all of them. V and J calls and clone size are those listed in that table; D and trimming were worked out from the DNA. The table records about 300,000 clones, more than 70% of them present only once. The ends lost 3 bases at V and 5 bases at J; junction bases unmatched: 3. The CDR3 is made up of 14 amino acids. Per germline, CDR1 LGHDT and CDR2 YNNKEL (reference sequence). The rearrangement links TRBV3-1 (or the pseudogene TRBV3-2) to TRBJ2-7; 11 positions match TRBD2. The sequenced sample consisted of peripheral blood. The TCR sequence derives from a woman in her thirties who had recovered from COVID-19. CDR3 sequence (DNA): TGTGCCAGCAGCCATAGCGGGGGGGCCCACGAGCAGTACTTC. This translates into CASSHSGGAHEQYF.